The 10 T cell receptor beta chains reported below all come from one sample, sequenced in a study of blood T cell repertoires in COVID-19 (dated by TCRdb to the early 2020s). Libraries were constructed by the immunoSEQ multiplex PCR assay. This immuneACCESS table, as held by TCRdb, lists in-frame sequences with V and J called but not all clones. Of the missing ones, under half trace to an unresolved V gene in checked studies; the others have no known cause. Counted in this sample were a few hundred thousand clones; around 80% of them appeared once. The ten largest clones add up to about 2.1% of the sample. Sequenced material: peripheral blood. The receptors come from a man in his forties or fifties who had recovered from COVID-19.

V is TRBV2 and J is TRBJ1-5; 9 bases fit TRBD1. Germline V gene sequence: CDR1 SNHLY, CDR2 FYNNEI. CDR3 length: 14 residues. Losses at the gene ends were 6 bases for V and 7 bases for J; bases not matched to a gene: 7. CDR3 loop: CASRDRGVGQPQHF. The DNA of the CDR3 is TGTGCCAGCAGGGACAGGGGAGTGGGGCAGCCCCAGCATTTT. Complete variable domain (other parts from reference TRBV2 and TRBJ1-5): EPEVTQTPSHQVTQMGQEVILRCVPISNHLYFYWYRQILGQKVEFLVSFYNNEISEKSEIFDDQFSVERPDGSNFTLKIRSTKLEDSAMYFCASRDRGVGQPQHFGDGTRLSIL.

This rearrangement joins TRBV7-9 to TRBJ1-5; 7 positions match TRBD1. In germline, CDR1 is SEHNR, CDR2 FQNEAQ (reference sequence). After removal of 6 bases from V and 2 bases from J, the junction contained 10 bases not matched to a gene. The CDR3 extends over 16 amino acids. The CDR3 sequence is CASRRTGTVGNQPQHF. The CDR3 DNA reads TGTGCCAGCAGGAGGACAGGCACAGTCGGCAATCAGCCCCAGCATTTT.

The rearrangement joins TRBV10-3 to TRBJ1-6, with a possible D match to TRBD1 (5 bases). Germline loops: CDR1 ENHRY, CDR2 SYGVKD. Between the trimmed V and J ends, which lost 9 bases and 6 bases, there was a span of 18 bases. The CDR3 consists of 15 residues. DNA of the CDR3: TGTGCCATAAAATCGGAGGGGATGGGTAATTCACCCCTCCACTTT. This codes for CAIKSEGMGNSPLHF.

The chain combines TRBV6-6 with TRBJ2-2; D gene unclear. Germline V CDR1 and CDR2: MNHNY, SVGAGI (reference sequence). This CDR3 region has 16 residues. V was shortened by 2 bases and J by 0 bases, with 10 bases between the two germline ends. The CDR3 region has the DNA TGTGCCAGCAGTTACGATGTCCGCGCGAACACCGGGGAGCTGTTTTTT. It is translated as CASSYDVRANTGELFF.

This rearrangement joins TRBV18 to TRBJ2-7; 11 bases map to TRBD2. The CDR3 loop spans 21 amino acids. CDR1 is KGHSH and CDR2 is LQKENI in the germline V gene. J was trimmed by 1 base and V by 0 bases; bases with no gene match: 17. The CDR3 here is CASSPPFSWGIAGGPSYEQYF. Written as DNA, the CDR3 is TGTGCCAGCTCACCACCGTTCAGCTGGGGGATAGCGGGAGGGCCGTCCTACGAGCAGTACTTC.

This clone turned up a few times. V gene TRBV2 combines with J gene TRBJ1-1; possibly TRBD1 for D (5 bases). The V gene lost 3 bases and the J gene lost 1 base, with 12 bases spanning the gap. The germline V gene has CDR1 SNHLY and CDR2 FYNNEI. The CDR3 extends over 15 amino acids. The CDR3 loop reads CASSDLGEGNTEAFF. CDR3 nucleotides: TGTGCCAGCAGTGATTTAGGGGAAGGGAACACTGAAGCTTTCTTT.

CDR3 nucleotides: TGTGCCAGCAGTGAAGGTCAGGGGCTGGGAGCTTTCTTT. Amino acid sequence: CASSEGQGLGAFF. V is TRBV6-1 and J is TRBJ1-1; D is perhaps TRBD1 (6 bases). There are 13 residues in the CDR3. Germline CDR1 is MNHNS and CDR2 is SASEGT. Trimming removed 1 base at V and 10 bases at J, with 13 bases between.

The chain combines TRBV2 with TRBJ1-4; 7 nucleotides agree with TRBD1. The V segment lost 11 bases and the J segment 8 bases; nucleotides outside the gene matches: 11. Germline V gene data show CDR1 as SNHLY and CDR2 as FYNNEI. CDR3 size: 13 residues. This chain's CDR3 is CASNEGAEEKLFF. The CDR3 DNA follows: TGTGCCTCAAACGAGGGGGCTGAAGAAAAACTGTTTTTT.

The V call is TRBV15, the J call TRBJ2-7, with 8 bases lining up with TRBD1. J was trimmed by 2 bases and V by 3 bases; bases with no gene match: 9. This CDR3 is 16 amino acids long. Germline V gives CDR1 LNHNV, CDR2 YYDKDF (reference sequence). The DNA of the CDR3 is TGTGCCACCAGCAGGGGTTCCCAGGGGGCGGCCTACGAGCAGTACTTC. It encodes CATSRGSQGAAYEQYF.

The chain is built from TRBV6-5 and TRBJ2-2; tentative D call: TRBD1 (5 bases). The germline CDR1 and CDR2 sequences are MNHEY and SVGAGI. The CDR3 totals 15 residues. V shed 4 bases and J shed 0 bases, with 9 bases lying between them. CDR3 in DNA: TGTGCCAGCAGTTGGCAGGGTCCGAACACCGGGGAGCTGTTTTTT. Translation: CASSWQGPNTGELFF.